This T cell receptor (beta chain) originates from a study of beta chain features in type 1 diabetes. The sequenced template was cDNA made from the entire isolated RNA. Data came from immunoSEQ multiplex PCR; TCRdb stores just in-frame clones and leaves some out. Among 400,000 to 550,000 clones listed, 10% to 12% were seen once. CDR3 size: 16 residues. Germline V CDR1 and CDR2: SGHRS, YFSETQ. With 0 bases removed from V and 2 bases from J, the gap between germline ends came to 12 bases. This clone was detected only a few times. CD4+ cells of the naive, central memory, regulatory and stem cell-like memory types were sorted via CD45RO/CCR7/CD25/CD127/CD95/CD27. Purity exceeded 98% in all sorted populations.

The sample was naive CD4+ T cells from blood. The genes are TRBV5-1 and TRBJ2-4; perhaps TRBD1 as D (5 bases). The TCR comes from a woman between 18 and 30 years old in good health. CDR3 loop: CASSLERQSTKNIQYF. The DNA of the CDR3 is TGCGCCAGCAGCTTGGAAAGACAGTCTACCAAAAACATTCAGTACTTC. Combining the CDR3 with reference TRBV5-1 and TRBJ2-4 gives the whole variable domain KAGVTQTPRYLIKTRGQQVTLSCSPISGHRSVSWYQQTPGQGLQFLFEYFSETQRNKGNFPGRFSGRQFSNSRSEMNVSTLELGDSALYLCASSLERQSTKNIQYFGAGTRLSVL.